This is a list of T cell receptor beta chains from one sample in a study of cytomegalovirus exposure and HLA in healthy donors. Clones were sequenced by immunoSEQ multiplex PCR, and TCRdb holds only the in-frame ones, with some missing. The sample lists about 100,000 clones; over 75% were seen once. The sequenced material came from PBMCs. These receptors were collected from a man younger than 45 in good health and CMV-seronegative. CDR3s leave out the opening cysteine and the closing phenylalanine or tryptophan.

cdr3_aa	v_call	j_call
ASRDRVGSIRSEKLF	TRBV2	TRBJ1-4
ASSRGRETEAF	TRBV28	TRBJ1-1
AWGSDRPNEQF	TRBV30	TRBJ2-1
ASSVSATNEKLF	TRBV5-1	TRBJ1-4
ASSDWDTYEQY	TRBV10-1	TRBJ2-7
AWSPIEGNADTQY	TRBV30	TRBJ2-3
ASSTTQNTEAF	TRBV18	TRBJ1-1
ATSRTGSYQETQY	TRBV15	TRBJ2-5
ASSSLRQDRTQY	TRBV7-2	TRBJ2-5
ASRMDRGLSYEQY	TRBV28	TRBJ2-7
ASSIPGQGSYEQY	TRBV19	TRBJ2-7
ASSQSIGLAGGNEQF	TRBV14	TRBJ2-1
ASSSLENTEAF	TRBV18	TRBJ1-1
ASSLVLLGDTLYGYT	TRBV11-2	TRBJ1-2
ASSQEGRGNTGELF	TRBV4-2	TRBJ2-2
ASSRDKETQY	TRBV5-4	TRBJ2-5
ASSQVLLAVSYEQY	TRBV4-1	TRBJ2-7
ASSDRQGLLNTEAF	TRBV6-1	TRBJ1-1
ASSSRGNNEQF	TRBV5-4	TRBJ2-1
ASSYVRGSGNTIY	TRBV6-5	TRBJ1-3
ASKGVTGANVLT	TRBV6-1	TRBJ2-6
ASSPGTGGANYGYT	TRBV7-9	TRBJ1-2
ASSLAMTRMHHNEQF	TRBV7-9	TRBJ2-1
ASSLTGTSITGELF	TRBV7-3	TRBJ2-2
ASSLGGRGNEQY	TRBV13	TRBJ2-7
ASSGTGPFGANVLT	TRBV2	TRBJ2-6
ASSPQRDFFEQY	TRBV19	TRBJ2-7
ASSPNTGELF	TRBV4-1	TRBJ2-2
ASSLMMGANNQPQH	TRBV5-8	TRBJ1-5
ASSLVGGGKGTSYEQY	TRBV5-1	TRBJ2-7
ASTFGTGRSDTQY	TRBV27	TRBJ2-3
ASSSGSDYEQY	TRBV7-9	TRBJ2-7
ASSVGGASGTSEQF	TRBV9	TRBJ2-1
ASSWGLASSYEQY	TRBV5-4	TRBJ2-7
ASSDTGLSGGKNEQF	TRBV10-1	TRBJ2-1
ASSFRRSSGNTIY	TRBV27	TRBJ1-3
ASSQDSGFGYT	TRBV6-1	TRBJ1-2
AWSFIYNEQF	TRBV30	TRBJ2-1
ASSPPTGASIGYGYT	TRBV7-2	TRBJ1-2
ASSVTSGGAGEETQY	TRBV7-2	TRBJ2-5
ASSGGYDRTAYEQY	TRBV5-1	TRBJ2-7
ASSLEGTGDEQY	TRBV5-1	TRBJ2-7
ASSPGLAGQETQY	TRBV5-1	TRBJ2-5
ASSQTSSVETQY	TRBV2	TRBJ2-5
ASSPGQGRSYEQY	TRBV5-1	TRBJ2-7
ASRSNSLSSYEQY	TRBV6-6	TRBJ2-7